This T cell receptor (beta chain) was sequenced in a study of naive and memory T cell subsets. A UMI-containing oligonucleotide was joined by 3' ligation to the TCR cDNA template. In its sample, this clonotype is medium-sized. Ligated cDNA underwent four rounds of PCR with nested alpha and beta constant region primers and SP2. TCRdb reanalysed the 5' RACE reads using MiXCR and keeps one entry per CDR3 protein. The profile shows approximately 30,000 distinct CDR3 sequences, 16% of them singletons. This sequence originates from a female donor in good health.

The CDR3 nucleotides are TGTGCCAGCAGACCTTGGGGGGGCACTGAAGCTTTCTTT. It yields the protein CASRPWGGTEAFF. This chain connects TRBV12-3 or TRBV12-4 to TRBJ1-1; the D gene is possibly TRBD1 (5 bases). The CDR3 consists of 13 residues. The V end lost 6 bases, the J end lost 4 bases, and 12 bases lay between the germline ends.